This is a list of T cell receptor beta chains from one sample in a study of human T cells and chemical hapten exposure. From the RACE reads, TCRdb called clonotypes with MiXCR, one entry per CDR3 protein. The profile shows about 50,000 distinct CDR3 sequences, about 4.5% of them singletons. Sequenced sample: whole blood. These receptor sequences come from a female donor in good health. Some clones in this sample may be carry-over from other donors' samples. CDR3s include the opening cysteine and the closing phenylalanine or tryptophan. A D gene is named only where the DNA matches it firmly. Clone size is not always given. Where it is, it says once, few, many or a class for expanded clones.

J: TRBJ2-6; V: TRBV14; size: many; D: -; CDR3: CASRLASGANVLTF; DNA: TGTGCCAGCAGACTGGCCTCTGGGGCCAACGTCCTGACTTTC
J: TRBJ2-3; V: TRBV29-1; size: many; D: -; CDR3: CSVGGGLDTQYF; DNA: TGCAGCGTAGGGGGGGGTCTAGATACGCAGTATTTT
J: TRBJ1-1; V: TRBV6-1; size: many; D: -; CDR3: CASSVNTEAFF; DNA: TGTGCCAGCAGTGTTAACACTGAAGCTTTCTTT
J: TRBJ2-5; V: TRBV6-2/TRBV6-3; size: many; D: -; CDR3: CASRAGQETQYF; DNA: TGTGCCAGCAGGGCAGGACAAGAGACCCAGTACTTC
J: TRBJ2-1; V: TRBV11-2; size: many; D: TRBD2; CDR3: CASSPPLAGSYNEQFF; DNA: TGTGCCAGCAGCCCCCCCCTAGCGGGTTCTTACAATGAGCAGTTCTTC
J: TRBJ2-1; V: TRBV6-4; size: many; D: TRBD2; CDR3: CASSDSSGGAGEQFF; DNA: TGTGCCAGCAGTGACTCCAGCGGGGGGGCAGGTGAGCAGTTCTTC
J: TRBJ2-7; V: TRBV28; size: few; D: -; CDR3: CASSPTGYSYEQYF; DNA: TGTGCCAGCAGTCCCACCGGGTACTCCTACGAGCAGTACTTC
J: TRBJ1-4; V: TRBV9; size: few; D: TRBD1; CDR3: CASSPWTGGGEKLFF; DNA: TGTGCCAGCAGCCCTTGGACAGGGGGCGGTGAAAAACTGTTTTTT
J: TRBJ1-1; V: TRBV12-3/TRBV12-4; size: many; D: -; CDR3: CASSLGRGVAEAFF; DNA: TGTGCCAGCAGTTTAGGCAGGGGAGTGGCTGAAGCTTTCTTT
J: TRBJ2-3; V: TRBV12-5; size: many; D: -; CDR3: CASGLVLDTQYF; DNA: TGTGCTAGTGGTTTGGTTCTTGATACGCAGTATTTT
J: TRBJ1-1; V: TRBV6-2/TRBV6-3; size: many; D: TRBD1; CDR3: CASSYRDRGRLSPATEAFF; DNA: TGTGCCAGCAGTTACCGGGACAGGGGGCGCTTAAGCCCGGCCACTGAAGCTTTCTTT
J: TRBJ1-5; V: TRBV18; size: few; D: -; CDR3: CASSAQEAPQPQHF; DNA: TGTGCCAGCTCCGCGCAGGAAGCTCCTCAGCCCCAGCATTTT
J: TRBJ2-4; V: TRBV6-1; size: many; D: -; CDR3: CASSETGLVAQYF; DNA: TGTGCCAGCAGTGAAACGGGCCTCGTCGCTCAGTACTTC
J: TRBJ2-7; V: TRBV11-2; size: -; D: TRBD1; CDR3: CASSPDRGLKSQYF; DNA: TGTGCCAGCAGTCCCGACAGGGGACTCAAGTCGCAGTACTTC
J: TRBJ2-3; V: TRBV7-3; size: many; D: -; CDR3: CASSSPGADTQYF; DNA: TGTGCCAGCAGCTCCCCGGGGGCAGATACGCAGTATTTT
J: TRBJ2-2; V: TRBV20-1; size: many; D: -; CDR3: CSARDPSPGELFF; DNA: TGCAGTGCTAGAGATCCCAGTCCCGGGGAGCTGTTTTTT
J: TRBJ2-7; V: TRBV14; size: -; D: -; CDR3: CASSQVSGAYEQYF; DNA: TGTGCCAGCAGCCAAGTCTCGGGGGCCTACGAGCAGTACTTC
J: TRBJ1-6; V: TRBV19; size: many; D: -; CDR3: CASIQGSGERSPLHF; DNA: TGTGCCAGTATCCAGGGGTCTGGAGAACGCTCACCCCTCCACTTT
J: TRBJ1-4; V: TRBV13; size: few; D: TRBD1; CDR3: CASRVTGLNEKLFF; DNA: TGTGCCAGCAGGGTGACAGGGTTGAATGAAAAACTGTTTTTT
J: TRBJ1-1; V: TRBV6-6; size: many; D: TRBD1; CDR3: CASSTGATEAFF; DNA: TGTGCCAGCAGCACAGGGGCCACTGAAGCTTTCTTT
J: TRBJ2-3; V: TRBV5-1; size: many; D: -; CDR3: CASSLALRGVSDTQYF; DNA: TGCGCCAGCAGCTTGGCCCTGCGGGGAGTGTCAGATACGCAGTATTTT
J: TRBJ1-2; V: TRBV19; size: -; D: TRBD1; CDR3: CASRDLGQGQGYTF; DNA: TGTGCCAGTAGGGACCTGGGACAGGGCCAGGGCTACACCTTC
J: TRBJ1-4; V: TRBV2; size: many; D: -; CDR3: CASSSTGPNEKLFF; DNA: TGTGCCAGCAGTTCGACAGGCCCTAATGAAAAACTGTTTTTT
J: TRBJ2-3; V: TRBV28; size: many; D: -; CDR3: CASRPGTRTQYF; DNA: TGTGCCAGCAGGCCCGGCACCCGGACGCAGTATTTT
J: TRBJ2-7; V: TRBV5-4; size: few; D: -; CDR3: CASSLTGADAYEQYF; DNA: TGTGCCAGCAGCCTCACGGGGGCGGACGCCTACGAGCAGTACTTC
J: TRBJ1-5; V: TRBV6-1; size: many; D: -; CDR3: CASSEILGAVDNQPQHF; DNA: TGTGCCAGCAGTGAGATATTAGGGGCCGTGGACAATCAGCCCCAGCATTTT
J: TRBJ2-1; V: TRBV7-2; size: many; D: -; CDR3: CASSLAYGRYNEQFF; DNA: TGTGCCAGCAGCTTAGCGTATGGCAGATACAATGAGCAGTTCTTC
J: TRBJ2-2; V: TRBV12-3/TRBV12-4; size: many; D: TRBD1; CDR3: CASSPGDSNRPWTGELFF; DNA: TGTGCCAGCAGTCCTGGGGACAGCAACCGTCCGTGGACCGGGGAGCTGTTTTTT
J: TRBJ2-1; V: TRBV5-1; size: -; D: TRBD2; CDR3: CASSRGSGGANEQFF; DNA: TGCGCCAGCAGCCGGGGAAGCGGGGGGGCCAATGAGCAGTTCTTC